Listed here are 25 T cell receptor beta chains from one sample, sequenced in a study of quantifying T cell responses using KT2 cells. Across the study: Reverse transcription used primers in the TCR alpha and beta constant regions.

Each cDNA got a UMI-containing oligo ligated at its 3' end. First-round PCR used 4 to 5 cycles and beta primers RC1.1 and RC1.2 covering TRBC1 and TRBC2. TCRdb passed the UMI-ligation and nested PCR reads through MiXCR, listing each CDR3 protein once. The table includes under 35,000 distinct CDR3 sequences, about 7.1% detected once. The specimen was PBMCs spiked with cells of the T cell clone KT2. These receptors all come from a human donor.

There are many counts of this clonotype. The chain carries TRBV20-1 and TRBJ2-1, with D possibly being TRBD2 (7 bases). CDR1 and CDR2 (germline): DFQATT, SNEGSKA (reference sequence). Trimming removed 0 bases at V and 7 bases at J, with 16 bases between. There are 15 residues in the CDR3. This chain's CDR3 is CSARDRRRGGNEQFF. The DNA of the CDR3 is TGCAGTGCTAGAGATCGGAGGAGGGGGGGTAATGAGCAGTTCTTC.

In this sample, this clonotype turned up many times. The genes are TRBV29-1 and TRBJ1-1, with D possibly being TRBD1 (6 bases). CDR1 SQVTM and CDR2 ANQGSEA come from the germline V gene. The length of the CDR3 is 12 residues. CDR3 residues: CTAEGGGAEAFF. The CDR3 DNA follows: TGCACCGCCGAGGGGGGAGGGGCTGAAGCTTTCTTT.

This clonotype was seen at least ten times. The chain has TRBV6-1 and TRBJ1-1, with D unclear. CDR3 length: 13 amino acids. The germline gives CDR1 MNHNS, CDR2 SASEGT. V lost 4 bases to trimming and J lost 0 bases, with 6 bases between them. Here the CDR3 reads CASSATMNTEAFF. In nucleotides, the CDR3 is TGTGCCAGCAGTGCTACTATGAACACTGAAGCTTTCTTT.

This clonotype occurred many times. In DNA, the CDR3 is TGTGCCAGCAGCTTAGTCGGCGGGAGTCAGTACTTC. It is translated as CASSLVGGSQYF. The rearrangement joins TRBV7-2 to TRBJ2-7, with 7 bases identical to TRBD2. The CDR3 is 12 residues long. Losses at the gene ends were 1 base for V and 10 bases for J; bases not matched to a gene: 4. Looked up from germline, CDR1 is SGHTA and CDR2 is FQGNSA.

The V call is TRBV7-6, the J call TRBJ2-7; possibly TRBD1 or TRBD2 for D (5 bases each). The length of the CDR3 is 15 residues. Trimming left V 3 bases short and J 0 bases short, with 12 bases between. Germline CDR1 SGHVS, CDR2 FNYEAQ. CDR3 nucleotides: TGTGCCAGCAGCTTGGGGGACCGACTCTCCTACGAGCAGTACTTC. This encodes CASSLGDRLSYEQYF. Full variable domain (missing parts from reference TRBV7-6 and TRBJ2-7): GAGVSQSPRYKVTKRGQDVALRCDPISGHVSLYWYRQALGQGPEFLTYFNYEAQQDKSGLPNDRFSAERPEGSISTLTIQRTEQRDSAMYRCASSLGDRLSYEQYFGPGTRLTVT.

V gene TRBV13 combines with J gene TRBJ2-7, with 8 bases fitting TRBD1. Germline V gives CDR1 PRHDT, CDR2 FYEKMQ (reference sequence). V gave up 5 bases and J gave up 4 bases; unmatched junction bases: 7. The CDR3 covers 14 residues. CDR3: CASSPDRGWYEQYF. As DNA, the CDR3 is TGTGCCAGCAGCCCTGACAGGGGTTGGTACGAGCAGTACTTC.

This clonotype has ten or more counts. This CDR3 is CASSSDRGYYQPQHF. The CDR3 bases are TGTGCCAGCAGCTCTGACAGGGGGTATTACCAGCCCCAGCATTTT. This chain uses TRBV11-2 with TRBJ1-5; 9 nucleotides match TRBD1. The CDR3 loop spans 15 amino acids. The germline V gene encodes CDR1 SGHAT and CDR2 FQNNGV. The J segment lost 7 bases and the V segment lost 4 bases, leaving 8 bases of the junction unmatched.

This rearrangement joins TRBV4-1 to TRBJ1-5; D is unresolved. Germline values: CDR1 MGHRA, CDR2 YSYEKL. The CDR3 length is 17 residues. V lost 3 bases, J lost 0 bases, and 15 bases lay in between. The CDR3 bases are TGCGCCAGCAGCCATTACCCGGTGGGTAATAGCAATCAGCCCCAGCATTTT. Encoded protein: CASSHYPVGNSNQPQHF.

The chain employs TRBV5-4 and TRBJ1-6; 8 bases map to TRBD1. J lost 0 bases, V lost 2 bases, and 10 bases had no gene match. Germline V lookup: CDR1 SGHNT, CDR2 YYREEE (reference sequence). The CDR3 runs to 19 residues. In nucleotides, the CDR3 is TGTGCCAGCAGCTTTCGCGGCAGGGGGCCAAGCTCCTATAATTCACCCCTCCACTTT. Its translation: CASSFRGRGPSSYNSPLHF.

The sample holds a few counts of this clonotype. The gene calls are TRBV12-3 or TRBV12-4 and TRBJ2-1; TRBD2 aligns across 9 bases. The length of the CDR3 is 17 residues. J lost 4 bases, V lost 7 bases, and 14 bases had no gene match. The CDR3 loop is CASNNGLASRWYNEQFF. In nucleotides, the CDR3 is TGTGCCAGCAATAACGGACTAGCGAGCCGGTGGTACAATGAGCAGTTCTTC.

This clonotype was counted many times. Here the CDR3 reads CASSVQQDQPQHF. DNA of the CDR3: TGTGCCAGCAGTGTCCAACAGGATCAGCCCCAGCATTTT. The genes are TRBV6-1 and TRBJ1-5; a possible D gene is TRBD1 (5 bases). The CDR3 runs 13 residues. Between the trimmed V and J ends, which lost 4 bases and 5 bases, there was a span of 9 bases. CDR1 and CDR2 from the germline V gene are MNHNS and SASEGT.

This clonotype was seen at least ten times. The chain combines TRBV12-3 or TRBV12-4 with TRBJ1-1, with 7 positions matching TRBD1. The length of the CDR3 is 16 residues. V gave up 6 bases and J gave up 0 bases; unmatched junction bases: 10. The CDR3 sequence is CASRPGTVIMNTEAFF. In nucleotides, the CDR3 is TGTGCCAGCAGACCCGGGACAGTGATCATGAACACTGAAGCTTTCTTT.

The chain links TRBV6-1 to TRBJ2-7; D unclear. Germline V gives CDR1 MNHNS, CDR2 SASEGT. Trimming shortened V by 3 bases and J by 3 bases, and 15 bases separated the two germline ends. The CDR3 has 15 residues. This CDR3 is CASSEGRDRHYEQYF. CDR3 coding DNA: TGTGCCAGCAGTGAGGGAAGGGATCGCCACTACGAGCAGTACTTC.

This clonotype was seen many times. The genes are TRBV5-1 and TRBJ1-1; the D gene is possibly TRBD1 (6 bases). Germline V lookup: CDR1 SGHRS, CDR2 YFSETQ. The CDR3 length is 16 residues. V was trimmed by 3 bases and J by 4 bases, leaving 19 bases between them. CDR3 sequence (DNA): TGCGCCAGCAGCTGGGGCCCTGGGGGCGCGGGCACTGAAGCTTTCTTT. Translation: CASSWGPGGAGTEAFF.

This clonotype came up many times. This sequence joins TRBV20-1 and TRBJ2-7, with 10 bases aligning to TRBD1. There are 13 residues in the CDR3. In germline, CDR1 is DFQATT, CDR2 SNEGSKA (reference sequence). V trimming: 6 bases; J trimming: 5 bases; junction bases outside the gene matches: 7. CDR3 region: CSARTGGQNEQYF. CDR3 DNA: TGCAGTGCGCGGACAGGGGGTCAAAACGAGCAGTACTTC.

This rearrangement joins TRBV7-2 to TRBJ2-1, with 9 bases lining up with TRBD2. Trimming cost V 1 base and J 4 bases; bases outside gene matches: 14. Germline values: CDR1 SGHTA, CDR2 FQGNSA. The CDR3 is 19 residues long. This CDR3 is CASSLDALAGPVGYNEQFF. CDR3 coding DNA: TGTGCCAGCAGCTTAGACGCCCTAGCGGGACCTGTGGGGTACAATGAGCAGTTCTTC.

This clonotype was found many times. V is TRBV7-2 and J is TRBJ1-2; the D is unclear. The CDR3 spans 14 residues. The germline gives CDR1 SGHTA, CDR2 FQGNSA. V was pared by 3 bases and J by 4 bases, with 12 bases between. The CDR3 protein is CASSFTAGTYGYTF. In nucleotides, the CDR3 is TGTGCCAGCAGCTTCACGGCAGGCACCTATGGCTACACCTTC.

This clonotype has at least ten counts. The gene calls are TRBV12-3 or TRBV12-4 and TRBJ1-3; the D is unclear. Between the trimmed V and J ends, which lost 7 bases and 5 bases, there was a span of 9 bases. The CDR3 consists of 12 residues. The DNA of the CDR3 is TGTGCCAGCACCATTTCTAGAAACACCATATATTTT. As protein: CASTISRNTIYF.

This clonotype was seen more than once but under ten times. The rearrangement links TRBV11-1 to TRBJ2-7, with a weak D call TRBD1 (5 bases). V lost 5 bases and J lost 2, with 19 bases in between. Per germline, CDR1 SGHAT and CDR2 FQDESV (reference sequence). The CDR3 has 16 amino acids. CDR3 sequence reads: CASSNPNSRVPYEQYF. As DNA, the CDR3 is TGTGCCAGCAGCAACCCCAATTCCAGGGTACCCTACGAGCAGTACTTC.

This clonotype was counted many times. The J gene is TRBJ1-6, the V gene TRBV6-5, with D possibly being TRBD1 (5 bases). Germline values: CDR1 MNHEY, CDR2 SVGAGI. V was pared by 0 bases and J by 9 bases, with 9 bases between. The CDR3 runs 14 residues. The CDR3 spells CASSYSGVSSPLHF. The DNA for the CDR3 is TGTGCCAGCAGTTACTCGGGGGTCAGTTCACCCCTCCACTTT.

Here the CDR3 DNA reads TGTGCCATCAGGGGATGGACTAGTATGACAGATACGCAGTATTTT. Translated, it gives CAIRGWTSMTDTQYF. This sequence joins TRBV10-3 and TRBJ2-3, with 7 bases fitting TRBD2. The length of the CDR3 is 15 residues. Germline V gives CDR1 ENHRY, CDR2 SYGVKD. V gave up 6 bases and J gave up 3 bases; unmatched junction bases: 9.

This clonotype was observed at least ten times. CDR3 amino acids: CASTPGELSPLHF. CDR3 in DNA: TGTGCCAGCACCCCAGGGGAGCTCTCACCCCTCCACTTT. The V and J genes are TRBV2 and TRBJ1-6, with a possible D match to TRBD1 (6 bases). V lost 7 bases to trimming and J lost 10 bases, with 14 bases between them. The CDR3 has 13 residues. CDR1 is SNHLY, CDR2 FYNNEI, per germline.

This clonotype was counted many times. V and J are TRBV20-1 and TRBJ1-6; TRBD1 aligns across 7 bases. V was clipped by 1 base and J by 4 bases; unmatched bases: 1. The CDR3 is 14 residues long. Per germline, CDR1 DFQATT and CDR2 SNEGSKA (reference sequence). CDR3 loop: CSARGGQYNSPLHF. In nucleotides, the CDR3 is TGCAGTGCTAGAGGGGGACAGTATAATTCACCCCTCCACTTT.

There are many counts of this clonotype. The rearrangement links TRBV21-1 to TRBJ2-7; the table's D call TRBD2 went unverified against the DNA. TRBV21-1 is noted as a pseudogene. The CDR3 is 15 residues long. CDR3 coding DNA: TGTGCCAGCAGCCCTCTAGCGGGGACATCCTACGAGCAGTACTTC. Translating it yields CASSPLAGTSYEQYF.

This clonotype has ten or more counts. The J gene is TRBJ1-6, the V gene TRBV6-2 or TRBV6-3, with D possibly being TRBD1 (5 bases). V was trimmed by 4 bases and J by 8 bases, leaving 6 bases between them. This CDR3 comprises 12 residues. In germline, CDR1 is MNHEY, CDR2 SVGEGT. The chain's CDR3 is CASSSGDSPLHF. CDR3 nucleotides: TGTGCCAGCAGTTCGGGGGATTCACCCCTCCACTTT.